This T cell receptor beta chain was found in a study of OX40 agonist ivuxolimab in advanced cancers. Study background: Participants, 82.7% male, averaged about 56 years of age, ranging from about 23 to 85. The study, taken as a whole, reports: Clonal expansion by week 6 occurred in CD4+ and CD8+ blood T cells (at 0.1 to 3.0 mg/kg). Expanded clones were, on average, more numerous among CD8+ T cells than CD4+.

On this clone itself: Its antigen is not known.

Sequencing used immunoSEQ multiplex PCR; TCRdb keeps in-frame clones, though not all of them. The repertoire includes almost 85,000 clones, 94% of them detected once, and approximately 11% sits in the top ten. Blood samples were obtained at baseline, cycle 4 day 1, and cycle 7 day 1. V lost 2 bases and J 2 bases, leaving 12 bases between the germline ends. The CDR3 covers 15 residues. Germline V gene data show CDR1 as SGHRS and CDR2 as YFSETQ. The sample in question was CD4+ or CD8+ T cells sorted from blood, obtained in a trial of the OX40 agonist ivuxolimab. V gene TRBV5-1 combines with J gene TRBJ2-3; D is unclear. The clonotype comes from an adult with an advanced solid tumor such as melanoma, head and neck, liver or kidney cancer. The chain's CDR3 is CASSFQQSYTDTQYF. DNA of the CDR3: TGCGCCAGCAGCTTTCAACAATCTTACACAGATACGCAGTATTTT. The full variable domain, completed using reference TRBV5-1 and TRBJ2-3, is KAGVTQTPRYLIKTRGQQVTLSCSPISGHRSVSWYQQTPGQGLQFLFEYFSETQRNKGNFPGRFSGRQFSNSRSEMNVSTLELGDSALYLCASSFQQSYTDTQYFGPGTRLTVL.